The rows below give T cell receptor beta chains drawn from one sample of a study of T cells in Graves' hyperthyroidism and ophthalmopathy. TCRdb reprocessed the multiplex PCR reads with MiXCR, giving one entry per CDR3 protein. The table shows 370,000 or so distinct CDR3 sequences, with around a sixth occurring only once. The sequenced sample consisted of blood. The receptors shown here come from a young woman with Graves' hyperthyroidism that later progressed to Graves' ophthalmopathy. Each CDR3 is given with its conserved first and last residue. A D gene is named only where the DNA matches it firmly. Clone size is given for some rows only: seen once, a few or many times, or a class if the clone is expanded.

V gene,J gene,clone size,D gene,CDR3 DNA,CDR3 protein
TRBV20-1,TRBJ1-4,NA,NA,TGCAGTGCCCCCAAGGGGGGGCGCAGAGAAAAACTGTTTTTT,CSAPKGGRREKLFF
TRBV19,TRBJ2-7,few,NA,TGTGCCACCCGGGAAAGAACGGGGTCCGAGCAGTACTTC,CATRERTGSEQYF
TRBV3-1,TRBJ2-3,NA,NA,TGTGCCAGCAGTGGAGGGAGCACAAGGATTACTAGCACAGATACGCAGTATTTT,CASSGGSTRITSTDTQYF
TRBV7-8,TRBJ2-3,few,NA,TGTGCCAGCAGCTTAACCGGGGTTCCCACAGATACGCAGTATTTT,CASSLTGVPTDTQYF
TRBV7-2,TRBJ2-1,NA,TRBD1,TGTGCCAGCAGCTTAGCGCGCGGACAGGGGCCCCTCTACAGTGGGCAGTTCTTC,CASSLARGQGPLYSGQFF
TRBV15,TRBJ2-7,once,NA,TGTGCCACCAGCAGAGAGTTCATCCGAACCTCCTACGAGCAGTACTTC,CATSREFIRTSYEQYF
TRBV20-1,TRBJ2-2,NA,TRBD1,TGCAGTGCTAGACCGGGACAGGGGAACACCGGGGAGCTGTTTTTT,CSARPGQGNTGELFF
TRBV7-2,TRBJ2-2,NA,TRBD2,TGTGCCAGCAGCTCAAGAGCGATAGCGGGAGTGGGCATCACCGGGGAGCTGTTTTTT,CASSSRAIAGVGITGELFF
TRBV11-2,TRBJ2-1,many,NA,TGTGCCAGCAGGGAGGGCCCAGGGAATGAGCAGTTCTTC,CASREGPGNEQFF
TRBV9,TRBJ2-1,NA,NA,TGTGCCAGCAGCCCCCTAGGGGCCGCCTTGAGCTCCTACAATGAGCAGTTCTTC,CASSPLGAALSSYNEQFF
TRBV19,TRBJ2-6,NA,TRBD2,TGTGCCAGTAGTGAAGGCGGGAGGGGGTCTGGGGCCAACGTCCTGACTTTC,CASSEGGRGSGANVLTF
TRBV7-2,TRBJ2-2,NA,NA,TGTGCCAGCAGCTTAGTGGGAGCAGGGAACACCGGGGAGCTGTTTTTT,CASSLVGAGNTGELFF
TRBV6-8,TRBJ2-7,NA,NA,TGTGCCAGCAGCGGATCCGTGGGGCGCGATTACGAGCAGTACTTC,CASSGSVGRDYEQYF
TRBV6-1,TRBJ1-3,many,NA,TGTGCCAGCAGTGAAAACCCCGGGGGCGTTAGAAACACCATATATTTT,CASSENPGGVRNTIYF
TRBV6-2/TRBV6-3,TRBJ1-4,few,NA,TGTGCCAGCGGGCACGGGGGAGAAAAACTGTTTTTT,CASGHGGEKLFF
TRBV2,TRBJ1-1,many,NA,TGTGCCAGCACCAGAACATTGGACGGGAACACTGAAGCTTTCTTT,CASTRTLDGNTEAFF
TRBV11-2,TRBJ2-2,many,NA,TGTGCCAGCAGCTCCTTAACGAACACCGGGGAGCTGTTTTTT,CASSSLTNTGELFF
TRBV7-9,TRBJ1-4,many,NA,TGTGCCAGCAGCTCACAGGCGTCTGCAACTAATGAAAAACTGTTTTTT,CASSSQASATNEKLFF
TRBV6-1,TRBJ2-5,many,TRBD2,TGTGCCAGCATGGCGGGAGCTGGCCCTCAAGAGACCCAGTACTTC,CASMAGAGPQETQYF
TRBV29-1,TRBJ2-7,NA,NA,TGCAGCGTTGAAGATAAGCCCCACGAGCAGTACTTC,CSVEDKPHEQYF
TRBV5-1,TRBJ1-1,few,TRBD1,TGCGCCAGCAGGCGGACAGGGGAAGTTGTGAACACTGAAGCTTTCTTT,CASRRTGEVVNTEAFF
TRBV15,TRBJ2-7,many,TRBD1,TGTGCCACCAGCAGAGGCCCAGGACAGGGTCCGTACGAGCAGTACTTC,CATSRGPGQGPYEQYF
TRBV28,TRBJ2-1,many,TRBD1,TGTGCCAGCAGTCCAGACAGGGGAGCAGTGAATGAGCAGTTCTTC,CASSPDRGAVNEQFF
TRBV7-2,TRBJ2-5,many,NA,TGTGCCAGCAGCTTAGGATATGGAAACAAGGAGACCCAGTACTTC,CASSLGYGNKETQYF
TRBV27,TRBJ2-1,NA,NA,TGTGCCAGCAGTACCATGGGGGACCCCTGGAATGAGCAGTTCTTC,CASSTMGDPWNEQFF
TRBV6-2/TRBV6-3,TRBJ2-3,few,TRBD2,TGTGCCAGCAGTTACGGCGGGACTAGCGGGAGGGCGCAGTATTTT,CASSYGGTSGRAQYF
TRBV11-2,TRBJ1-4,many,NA,TGTGCCAGCAGCTTAGATCCCGGTAATGAAAAACTGTTTTTT,CASSLDPGNEKLFF
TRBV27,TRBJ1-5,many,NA,TGTGCCAGCAGTAGGACTCGACAGGGCAATCAGCCCCAGCATTTT,CASSRTRQGNQPQHF
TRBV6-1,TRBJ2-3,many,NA,TGTGCCAGCAGTGAAGAGGTAACCGTTAAGGTGGATACGCAGTATTTT,CASSEEVTVKVDTQYF
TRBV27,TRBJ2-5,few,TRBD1,TGTGCCTCCAGGGGGCAGGGAGAGACCCAGTACTTC,CASRGQGETQYF